A single sample is the source of the 31 T cell receptor beta chains below, sequenced in a study of glioma-infiltrating T cells after dendritic cell vaccination. Libraries were prepared by immunoSEQ multiplex PCR; TCRdb keeps only in-frame clonotypes and omits some of them. Of tens of thousands of clones in the sample, approximately 87% were seen once. Sample: blood, taken before dendritic cell vaccination. These receptors all stem from a human donor with glioblastoma.

This rearrangement joins TRBV5-1 to TRBJ2-7, with a possible D match to TRBD1 (5 bases). CDR3 length: 13 residues. Per germline, CDR1 SGHRS and CDR2 YFSETQ. The V end was cut by 3 bases, the J end by 6 bases, with 13 bases between. The CDR3 DNA reads TGCGCCAGCAGCTCCGAACTCAGGGTCGAGCAGTACTTC. It specifies CASSSELRVEQYF. Variable domain in full (rest from reference TRBV5-1 and TRBJ2-7): KAGVTQTPRYLIKTRGQQVTLSCSPISGHRSVSWYQQTPGQGLQFLFEYFSETQRNKGNFPGRFSGRQFSNSRSEMNVSTLELGDSALYLCASSSELRVEQYFGPGTRLTVT.

The J gene is TRBJ2-1, the V gene TRBV6-1, with 10 nucleotides matching TRBD2. Germline assignment: CDR1 MNHNS and CDR2 SASEGT. Trimming cost V 4 bases and J 10 bases; bases outside gene matches: 13. The CDR3 contains 16 residues. The CDR3 bases are TGTGCCAGCAGTGGATCAGCGGGAGGGCCCTTGAGCGAGCAGTTCTTC. Translated: CASSGSAGGPLSEQFF.

J is TRBJ2-7 and V is TRBV2; D possibly corresponds to TRBD2 (6 bases). The germline V and J ends were trimmed by 8 bases and 2 bases, with 13 bases remaining between them. The germline V gene has CDR1 SNHLY and CDR2 FYNNEI. This CDR3 has 13 amino acids. The CDR3 coding sequence is TGTGCCAGCTTCGACGGGAGTGCCTACGAGCAGTACTTC. It is translated as CASFDGSAYEQYF. The complete variable domain, with remaining parts taken from reference TRBV2 and TRBJ2-7, reads EPEVTQTPSHQVTQMGQEVILRCVPISNHLYFYWYRQILGQKVEFLVSFYNNEISEKSEIFDDQFSVERPDGSNFTLKIRSTKLEDSAMYFCASFDGSAYEQYFGPGTRLTVT.

The chain carries TRBV4-1 and TRBJ2-1; TRBD1 matches at 7 bases. The CDR3 runs 16 residues. The V segment lost 0 bases and the J segment 6 bases; nucleotides outside the gene matches: 8. Looked up from germline, CDR1 is MGHRA and CDR2 is YSYEKL. In DNA, the CDR3 is TGCGCCAGCAGCCAAGATAGCAGGGGGTGGGTCAATGAGCAGTTCTTC. Translating gives CASSQDSRGWVNEQFF.

The rearrangement links TRBV11-3 to TRBJ1-2; tentative D call: TRBD1 (6 bases). Germline V gene sequence: CDR1 SGHNT, CDR2 YENEEA. Deletions cut 5 bases from V and 4 bases from J, with 11 bases between. CDR3 length: 13 amino acids. CDR3 sequence reads: CASSQGLGYGYTF. DNA for the CDR3: TGTGCCAGCAGCCAGGGGTTAGGCTATGGCTACACCTTC.

The gene calls are TRBV29-1 and TRBJ2-5; perhaps TRBD2 as D (6 bases). Trimming pared 5 bases from V and 5 bases from J, leaving 9 bases between. Germline CDR1 and CDR2: SQVTM and ANQGSEA. The length of the CDR3 is 11 residues. This chain's CDR3 is CSVKRGETQYF. The CDR3 bases are TGCAGCGTTAAACGGGGGGAGACCCAGTACTTC.

This clone was found once. J is TRBJ2-2 and V is TRBV7-9, with 10 positions matching TRBD2. This CDR3 comprises 17 residues. Germline V lookup: CDR1 SEHNR, CDR2 FQNEAQ (reference sequence). Trimming took 2 bases from V and 3 from J; bases not matched to a gene: 6. CDR3 amino acids: CASSLSSLAGDTGELFF. The CDR3 DNA sequence: TGTGCCAGCAGCTTAAGTAGCCTAGCGGGGGACACCGGGGAGCTGTTTTTT.

The chain employs TRBV6-6 and TRBJ1-1, with 9 positions matching TRBD1. Trimming removed 8 bases from V and 8 bases from J; junction bases left unmatched: 9. Germline V gene lookup returns CDR1 MNHNY and CDR2 SVGAGI (reference sequence). The CDR3 covers 13 residues. The CDR3 coding sequence is TGTGCCAGCGGGTACACAGGGGGCGGAGAAGCTTTCTTT. This encodes CASGYTGGGEAFF.

V usage is TRBV5-6 and J usage is TRBJ2-2; D is perhaps TRBD1 (5 bases). The germline CDR1 and CDR2 sequences are SGHDT and YYEEEE. Trimming removed 1 base from V and 1 base from J, with 8 bases in between. This CDR3 is 15 amino acids long. In DNA, the CDR3 is TGTGCCAGCAGCTTGCCCAGGGAGAACACCGGGGAGCTGTTTTTT. It encodes CASSLPRENTGELFF.

This chain joins TRBV18 and TRBJ2-7, with D possibly matching TRBD1 (6 bases). Trimming removed 0 bases at V and 2 bases at J, with 17 bases between. Per germline, CDR1 KGHSH and CDR2 LQKENI. The CDR3 is 17 residues long. In nucleotides, the CDR3 is TGTGCCAGCTCACCACCGAGTGCACAGGGTGGGACCTACGAGCAGTACTTC. Its protein is CASSPPSAQGGTYEQYF.

In regard to this clone: At one of its ends the junction is not consistent with the germline gene, which may arise from a read error. The gene calls are TRBV11-1 and TRBJ1-6; no clear D gene. CDR1 SGHAT and CDR2 FQDESV come from the germline V gene (reference sequence). The CDR3 loop spans 13 amino acids. The CDR3 nucleotides read TGTGCCAGCAGCCTTTACTATAATCCACCCCTCCACTTT. This encodes CASSLYYNPPLHF.

The chain combines TRBV6-5 with TRBJ2-7, with 8 bases fitting TRBD1. The CDR3 length is 12 residues. Germline V gives CDR1 MNHEY, CDR2 SVGAGI. Germline trimming cut 4 bases from V and 6 bases from J; bases unmatched to any gene: 2. The CDR3 loop reads CASSSTGAEQYF. CDR3 nucleotides: TGTGCCAGCAGTTCGACAGGGGCCGAGCAGTACTTC.

The chain is built from TRBV11-1 and TRBJ2-7; 10 positions match TRBD1. Germline V gene sequence: CDR1 SGHAT, CDR2 FQDESV (reference sequence). Trimming cost V 0 bases and J 4 bases; bases outside gene matches: 3. The CDR3 is 15 residues long. The DNA of the CDR3 is TGTGCCAGCAGCTTAGCGAGGGGACAGGGGTACGAGCAGTACTTC. The encoded protein is CASSLARGQGYEQYF.

The J gene is TRBJ1-5, the V gene TRBV4-1; a possible D gene is TRBD1 (5 bases). Germline V gene data show CDR1 as MGHRA and CDR2 as YSYEKL. The CDR3 consists of 15 residues. The V end lost 3 bases, the J end lost 5 bases, and 14 bases lay between the germline ends. CDR3 nucleotides: TGCGCCAGCAGCCAGCACAGGCAGGGCGATCAGCCCCAGCATTTT. This translates into CASSQHRQGDQPQHF.

The rearrangement links TRBV5-1 to TRBJ2-3; no clear D. CDR3 size: 14 residues. CDR1 is SGHRS and CDR2 is YFSETQ in the germline V gene. Between the trimmed V and J ends, which lost 6 bases and 2 bases, there was a span of 13 bases. This CDR3 reads CASKVLDYTDTQYF. CDR3 sequence (DNA): TGCGCCAGCAAGGTTCTAGATTACACAGATACGCAGTATTTT.

In DNA form, the CDR3 reads TGCAGCGTATCGACAGGTTCCCTCTCCTACAATGAGCAGTTCTTC. Protein sequence: CSVSTGSLSYNEQFF. V and J are TRBV29-1 and TRBJ2-1; D may be TRBD1 (6 bases). Trimming removed 6 bases from V and 0 bases from J, with 15 bases in between. The CDR3 has 15 amino acids. Per germline, CDR1 SQVTM and CDR2 ANQGSEA.

The chain recombines TRBV11-3 with TRBJ1-1, with D unclear. This CDR3 region has 14 residues. The germline CDR1 and CDR2 sequences are SGHNT and YENEEA. The germline V and J ends were trimmed by 7 bases and 0 bases, with 12 bases remaining between them. CDR3 loop: CASTQSGMNTEAFF. The CDR3 DNA follows: TGTGCCAGCACCCAATCCGGTATGAACACTGAAGCTTTCTTT.

The rearrangement joins TRBV5-1 to TRBJ1-1, with D possibly TRBD1 on 6 matching bases. Trimming left V 3 bases short and J 4 bases short, with 16 bases between. Per germline, CDR1 SGHRS and CDR2 YFSETQ. The CDR3 consists of 15 residues. CDR3 loop: CASSSEGGRGTEAFF. CDR3 DNA: TGCGCCAGCAGCTCCGAGGGGGGGCGAGGCACTGAAGCTTTCTTT.

This sequence joins TRBV18 and TRBJ1-1; 8 nucleotides agree with TRBD1. V trimming: 4 bases; J trimming: 1 base; junction bases outside the gene matches: 2. The germline V gene encodes CDR1 KGHSH and CDR2 LQKENI. This CDR3 is built from 14 residues. CDR3 sequence (DNA): TGTGCCAGCTCACTAGGACAGGGGAACACTGAAGCTTTCTTT. It specifies CASSLGQGNTEAFF.

The table lists this clone with a count of one. The rearrangement joins TRBV7-3 to TRBJ2-1; 12 nucleotides align to TRBD2. The germline V gene has CDR1 SGHTA and CDR2 FQGTGA. After removal of 5 bases from V and 9 bases from J, the junction contained 11 bases not matched to a gene. The CDR3 covers 16 residues. The CDR3 DNA reads as TGTGCCAGCAGCCCTAGTCCTAGCGGGAGGGGGGGTGAGCAGTTCTTC. This gives the protein CASSPSPSGRGGEQFF.

The rearrangement uses TRBV4-2 and TRBJ2-3, with 12 bases that match TRBD2. In germline, CDR1 is LGHNA, CDR2 YNFKEQ. The ends lost 0 bases at V and 6 bases at J; junction bases unmatched: 7. The CDR3 extends over 17 amino acids. CDR3 in amino acids: CASSQDRLAGDRDTQYF. The CDR3 DNA sequence: TGTGCCAGCAGCCAAGATCGACTAGCGGGAGATAGGGATACGCAGTATTTT.

The chain is built from TRBV11-3 and TRBJ2-1; 12 bases are a match to TRBD2. CDR3 length: 14 amino acids. J was trimmed by 7 bases and V by 6 bases; bases with no gene match: 4. CDR1 SGHNT and CDR2 YENEEA come from the germline V gene. CDR3 sequence: CASRQLAGGNEQFF. In DNA form, the CDR3 reads TGTGCCAGCAGACAACTAGCGGGAGGTAATGAGCAGTTCTTC.

This CDR3 reads CASSLRVWDRGSYSNQPQHF. CDR3 nucleotide sequence: TGTGCCAGCAGTTTAAGGGTGTGGGACAGGGGATCCTATAGCAATCAGCCCCAGCATTTT. The V and J genes are TRBV28 and TRBJ1-5; 10 bases agree with TRBD1. The length of the CDR3 is 20 residues. Unmatched junction bases numbered 13, after V lost 2 bases and J lost 0 bases. Germline V gene data show CDR1 as MDHEN and CDR2 as SYDVKM.

The chain couples TRBV15 to TRBJ1-1; D is ambiguous. This CDR3 comprises 13 residues. Trimming pared 1 base from V and 10 bases from J, leaving 13 bases between. Germline V CDR1 and CDR2: LNHNV, YYDKDF (reference sequence). DNA of the CDR3: TGTGCCACCAGCAGAGGAAGGCCGGCGGGAGCTTTCTTT. Translation: CATSRGRPAGAFF. The full variable domain, rest sourced from reference TRBV15 and TRBJ1-1, is DAMVIQNPRYQVTQFGKPVTLSCSQTLNHNVMYWYQQKSSQAPKLLFHYYDKDFNNEADTPDNFQSRRPNTSFCFLDIRSPGLGDTAMYLCATSRGRPAGAFFGQGTRLTVV.

This clone occurred a few times. The rearrangement uses TRBV18 and TRBJ2-2; the D is unclear. The germline V gene encodes CDR1 KGHSH and CDR2 LQKENI. The CDR3 contains 16 residues. V shed 0 bases and J shed 4 bases, with 12 bases lying between them. The CDR3 coding sequence is TGTGCCAGCTCACCACCTGTCTCGAGGAGCACCGGGGAGCTGTTTTTT. It yields the protein CASSPPVSRSTGELFF.

The chain links TRBV5-6 to TRBJ1-1; tentatively, D is TRBD1 (6 bases). With 3 bases removed from V and 0 bases from J, the gap between germline ends came to 9 bases. The CDR3 spans 14 residues. CDR1 SGHDT and CDR2 YYEEEE come from the germline V gene. CDR3 sequence: CASSSRGMNTEAFF. The CDR3 DNA reads TGTGCCAGCAGCTCCAGGGGCATGAACACTGAAGCTTTCTTT.

The table lists this clone with a few counts. V gene TRBV23-1 combines with J gene TRBJ1-4; D not resolved. TRBV23-1 is known as an ORF, though its function is uncertain. Trimming took off 3 bases at V and 6 bases at J, with 17 bases between the two ends. The CDR3 is 16 amino acids. For the CDR3, the DNA is TGCGCCAGCAGTCACCCCCCGAGGGAGAGGGATGAAAAACTGTTTTTT. Translation: CASSHPPRERDEKLFF.

The chain couples TRBV5-1 to TRBJ2-7; 13 bases line up with TRBD2. The V segment lost 3 bases and the J segment 3 bases; nucleotides outside the gene matches: 3. Germline V lookup: CDR1 SGHRS, CDR2 YFSETQ. The CDR3 is 15 amino acids. This CDR3 reads CASSWGLAGSYEQYF. The CDR3 bases are TGCGCCAGCAGCTGGGGACTAGCGGGAAGCTACGAGCAGTACTTC.

V is TRBV5-6 and J is TRBJ2-1; 10 positions match TRBD2. V lost 0 bases and J lost 2; bases outside the gene matches: 5. The length of the CDR3 is 17 residues. The germline V gene has CDR1 SGHDT and CDR2 YYEEEE. CDR3 coding DNA: TGTGCCAGCAGCTTGGTACTAAGCGGGAGGGCCTACAATGAGCAGTTCTTC. Translated, it gives CASSLVLSGRAYNEQFF.

The chain links TRBV29-1 to TRBJ1-2; 8 bases line up with TRBD1. After removal of 4 bases from V and 7 bases from J, the junction contained 5 bases not matched to a gene. Germline V lookup: CDR1 SQVTM, CDR2 ANQGSEA. This CDR3 is 12 amino acids long. The CDR3 sequence: CSVVGQDSGYTF. In nucleotides, the CDR3 is TGCAGCGTTGTGGGACAGGACTCTGGCTACACCTTC.

Only one count was recorded for this clone. This chain links TRBV7-6 with TRBJ2-3; a possible D gene is TRBD2 (7 bases). CDR1 SGHVS and CDR2 FNYEAQ come from the germline V gene. The germline V and J ends were trimmed by 5 bases and 6 bases, with 24 bases remaining between them. This CDR3 has 17 residues. The CDR3 loop reads CASSKRGNPRGVDTQYF. The CDR3 coding sequence is TGTGCCAGCAGCAAAAGGGGGAACCCCCGGGGGGTGGATACGCAGTATTTT.